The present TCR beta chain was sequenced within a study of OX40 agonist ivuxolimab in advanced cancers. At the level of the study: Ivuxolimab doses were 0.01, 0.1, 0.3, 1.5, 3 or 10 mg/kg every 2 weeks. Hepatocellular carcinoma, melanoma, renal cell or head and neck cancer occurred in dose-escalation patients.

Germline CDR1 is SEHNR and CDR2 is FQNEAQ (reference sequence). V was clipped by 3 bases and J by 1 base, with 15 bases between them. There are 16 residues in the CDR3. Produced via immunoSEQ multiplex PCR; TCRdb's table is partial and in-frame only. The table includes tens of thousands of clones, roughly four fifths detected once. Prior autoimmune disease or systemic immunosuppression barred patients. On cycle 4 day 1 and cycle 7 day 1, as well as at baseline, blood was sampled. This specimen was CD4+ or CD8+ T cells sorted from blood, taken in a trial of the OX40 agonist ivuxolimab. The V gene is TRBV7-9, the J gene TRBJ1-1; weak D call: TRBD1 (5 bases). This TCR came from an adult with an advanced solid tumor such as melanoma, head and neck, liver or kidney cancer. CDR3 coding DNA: TGTGCCAGCAGCTTGATCCAGGGAGCCCCGAACACTGAAGCTTTCTTT. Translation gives CASSLIQGAPNTEAFF.